This T cell receptor beta chain was sequenced during a study of shared clonotypes between healthy human individuals. Points from the study as a whole: Generally, naive subsets came out with larger estimated richness than memory subsets.

Libraries were prepared by immunoSEQ multiplex PCR; TCRdb keeps only in-frame clonotypes and omits some of them. The sample contains about 680,000 clones, about 92% of which appear only once. Germline V gene sequence: CDR1 MGHDK, CDR2 SYGVNS. The CDR3 spans 13 residues. V gave up 8 bases and J gave up 1 base, with 9 bases separating them. On this clone itself: No antigen is known for it.

Terminally differentiated effector memory CD45RA+ cells were excluded from the naive CD8 cells, which were CD45RO-negative and positively selected for CCR7. Donors were healthy HIV-negative adults without recent acute infections or vaccinations. The chain is built from TRBV25-1 and TRBJ1-5; no firm D call. The TCR originated in a young man in good health. Material: naive CD8+ T cells sorted from blood. The chain's CDR3 is CASRTLSNQPQHF. DNA of the CDR3: TGTGCCAGCCGGACCTTGAGCAATCAGCCCCAGCATTTT.